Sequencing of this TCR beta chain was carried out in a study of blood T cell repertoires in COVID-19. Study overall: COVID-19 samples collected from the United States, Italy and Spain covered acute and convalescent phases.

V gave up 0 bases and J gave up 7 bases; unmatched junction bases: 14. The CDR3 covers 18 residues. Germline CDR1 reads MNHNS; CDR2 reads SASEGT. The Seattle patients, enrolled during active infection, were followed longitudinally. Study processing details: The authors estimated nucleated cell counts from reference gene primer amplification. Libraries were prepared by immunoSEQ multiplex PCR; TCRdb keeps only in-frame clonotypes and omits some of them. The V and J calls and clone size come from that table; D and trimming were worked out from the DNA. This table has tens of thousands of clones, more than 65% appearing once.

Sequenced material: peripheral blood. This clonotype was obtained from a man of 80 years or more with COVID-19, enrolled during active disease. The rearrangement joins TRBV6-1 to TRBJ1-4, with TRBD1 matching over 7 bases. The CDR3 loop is CASSEARQGSIVSEKLFF. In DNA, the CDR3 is TGTGCCAGCAGTGAAGCGAGACAGGGTTCTATCGTTAGTGAAAAACTGTTTTTT.